The present entry profiles one T cell receptor (beta chain) with its context. The CDR3 spans 15 residues. V was trimmed by 5 bases and J by 0 bases, leaving 11 bases between them. CDR1 and CDR2 (germline): MNHEY, SVGAGI. This specimen belongs to a study of T cell changes during pregnancy in multiple sclerosis. Using immunoSEQ multiplex PCR, the repertoire was profiled, and TCRdb retains in-frame clones only, with some absent. The sample has around 10,000 clones, around 80% seen once. This TCR was recovered from a female donor in good health, enrolled as a control in a pregnancy study. The rearrangement joins TRBV6-5 to TRBJ1-5; a weak D match, TRBD1 (6 bases). The specimen comprised CD8+ T cells from peripheral blood mononuclear cells, sampled in the third trimester of pregnancy. This CDR3 reads CASSIGTYSNQPQHF. The CDR3, as DNA: TGTGCCAGCAGTATTGGGACATATAGCAATCAGCCCCAGCATTTT.